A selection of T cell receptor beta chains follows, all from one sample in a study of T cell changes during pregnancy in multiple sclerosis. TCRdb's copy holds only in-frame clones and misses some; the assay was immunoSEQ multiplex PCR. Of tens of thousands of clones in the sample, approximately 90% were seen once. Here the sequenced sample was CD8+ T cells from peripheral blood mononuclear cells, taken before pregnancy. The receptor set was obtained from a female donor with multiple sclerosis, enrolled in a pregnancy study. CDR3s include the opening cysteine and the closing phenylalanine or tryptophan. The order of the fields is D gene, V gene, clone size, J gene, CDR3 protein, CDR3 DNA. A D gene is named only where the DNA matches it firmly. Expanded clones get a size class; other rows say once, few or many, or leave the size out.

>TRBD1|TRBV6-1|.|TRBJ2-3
CASSEVKGGLDTQYF
TGTGCCAGCAGTGAAGTGAAAGGGGGCTTGGATACGCAGTATTTT
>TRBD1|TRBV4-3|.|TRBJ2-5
CASSQDGDREGETQYF
TGCGCCAGCAGCCAAGATGGGGACAGGGAGGGGGAGACCCAGTACTTC
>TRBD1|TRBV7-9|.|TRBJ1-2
CASSLWDRVSGYTF
TGTGCCAGCAGCTTATGGGACAGGGTATCAGGCTACACCTTC
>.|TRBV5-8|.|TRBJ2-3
CASSPAYEGTDTQYF
TGTGCCAGCAGCCCCGCGTATGAGGGTACAGATACGCAGTATTTT
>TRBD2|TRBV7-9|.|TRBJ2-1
CASSLGAGRVAEQFF
TGTGCCAGCAGCTTAGGAGCGGGAAGAGTTGCTGAGCAGTTCTTC
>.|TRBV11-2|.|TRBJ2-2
CASSLLATGIDTGELFF
TGTGCCAGCAGCTTACTAGCAACGGGAATCGACACCGGGGAGCTGTTTTTT
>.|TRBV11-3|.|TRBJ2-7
CASSRSTWDEQYF
TGTGCCAGCAGCCGCTCGACTTGGGACGAGCAGTACTTC
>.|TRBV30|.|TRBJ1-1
CAWSVAGDTEAFF
TGTGCCTGGAGTGTTGCAGGGGACACTGAAGCTTTCTTT
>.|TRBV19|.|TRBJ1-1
CASTPGAGTAEAFF
TGTGCCAGTACCCCCGGGGCAGGGACTGCGGAAGCTTTCTTT
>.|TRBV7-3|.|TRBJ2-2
CASSLRVTGELFF
TGTGCCAGCAGCCTCAGGGTTACCGGGGAGCTGTTTTTT
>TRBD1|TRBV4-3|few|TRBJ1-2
CASSQGTGNGYGYTF
TGCGCCAGCAGCCAGGGGACAGGTAATGGCTATGGCTACACCTTC
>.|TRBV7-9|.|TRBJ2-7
CASSLDRDGDEQYF
TGTGCCAGCAGCTTAGACAGGGATGGCGACGAGCAGTACTTC
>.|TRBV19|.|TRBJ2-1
CASSISSGVDEQFF
TGTGCCAGTAGTATAAGTTCGGGGGTTGATGAGCAGTTCTTC
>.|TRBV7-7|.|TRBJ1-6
CASRSNRVSSYNSPLHF
TGTGCCAGCAGATCTAACAGGGTAAGCTCCTATAATTCACCCCTCCACTTT
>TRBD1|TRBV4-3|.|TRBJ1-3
CASSQDPLTGEANTIYF
TGCGCCAGCAGCCAAGATCCCTTGACAGGGGAGGCAAACACCATATATTTT
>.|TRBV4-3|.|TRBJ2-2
CASSQGRPTGELFF
TGCGCCAGCAGCCAAGGGAGGCCCACCGGGGAGCTGTTTTTT
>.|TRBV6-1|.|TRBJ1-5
CASIEGDSNQPQHF
TGTGCCAGCATCGAAGGGGATAGCAATCAGCCCCAGCATTTT
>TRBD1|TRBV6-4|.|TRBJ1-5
CASSEETGGNQPQHF
TGTGCCAGCAGTGAAGAGACAGGGGGCAATCAGCCCCAGCATTTT
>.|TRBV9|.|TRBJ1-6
CASSNGNSPLHF
TGTGCCAGCAGCAACGGTAATTCACCCCTCCACTTT
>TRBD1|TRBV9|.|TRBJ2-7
CASSGGQGVSYEQYF
TGTGCCAGCAGCGGGGGACAGGGGGTCTCCTACGAGCAGTACTTC
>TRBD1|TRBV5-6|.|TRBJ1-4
CASSPTGGTNEKLFF
TGTGCCAGCAGCCCAACAGGGGGTACTAATGAAAAACTGTTTTTT
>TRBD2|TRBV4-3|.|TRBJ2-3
CASSQERILAGGTDTQYF
TGCGCCAGCAGCCAAGAGAGGATACTAGCGGGGGGCACAGATACGCAGTATTTT
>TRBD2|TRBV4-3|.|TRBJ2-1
CASSQTGGDEQFF
TGCGCCAGCAGCCAAACGGGGGGGGATGAGCAGTTCTTC
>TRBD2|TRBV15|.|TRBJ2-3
CATSRRAGVYTDTQYF
TGTGCCACCAGCAGAAGAGCGGGGGTGTACACAGATACGCAGTATTTT
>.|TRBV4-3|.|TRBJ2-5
CASSQDFQQETQYF
TGCGCCAGCAGCCAAGATTTCCAGCAAGAGACCCAGTACTTC
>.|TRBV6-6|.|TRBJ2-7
CASSPLTGTYEQYF
TGCGCCAGCAGCCCGTTGACAGGAACCTACGAGCAGTACTTC